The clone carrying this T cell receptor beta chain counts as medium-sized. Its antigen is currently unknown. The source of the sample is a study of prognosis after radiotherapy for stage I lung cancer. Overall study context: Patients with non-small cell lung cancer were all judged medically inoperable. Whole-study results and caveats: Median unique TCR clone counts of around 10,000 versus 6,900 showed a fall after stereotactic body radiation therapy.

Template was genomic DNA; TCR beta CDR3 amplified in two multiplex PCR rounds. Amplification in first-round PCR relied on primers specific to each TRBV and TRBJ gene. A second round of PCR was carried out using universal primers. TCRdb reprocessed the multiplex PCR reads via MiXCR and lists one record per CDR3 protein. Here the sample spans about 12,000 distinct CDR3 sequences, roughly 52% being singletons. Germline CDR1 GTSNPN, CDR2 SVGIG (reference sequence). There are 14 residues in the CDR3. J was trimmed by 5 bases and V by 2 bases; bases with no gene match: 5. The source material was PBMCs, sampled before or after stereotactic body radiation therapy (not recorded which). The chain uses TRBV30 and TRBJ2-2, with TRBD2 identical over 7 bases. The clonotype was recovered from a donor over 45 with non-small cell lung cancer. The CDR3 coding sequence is TGTGCCTGGAGTAGCGGGGATTGGACCGGGGAGCTGTTTTTT. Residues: CAWSSGDWTGELFF.